These 13 T cell receptor beta chains came from one sample sequenced in a study of blood T cells in healthy people across ages. A second PCR of about 6 to 11 cycles used a sample-barcoded 5' primer and a J-beta primer mix. Each CDR3 protein is one row after TCRdb ran MiXCR on the 5' RACE reads. The table lists 1.5 million to 2 million distinct CDR3 sequences, about 28% of them singletons. The sample taken for sequencing was blood. The receptor set was obtained from a woman aged 25 to 39 in good health.

The rearrangement joins TRBV2 to TRBJ2-1, with TRBD2 identical over 12 bases. The CDR3 runs 15 residues. V trimming: 5 bases; J trimming: 7 bases; junction bases outside the gene matches: 6. From germline, CDR1 is SNHLY and CDR2 FYNNEI. CDR3 DNA sequence: TGTGCCAGCAGTAGGGAACTAGCGGGGGGTAATGAGCAGTTCTTC. Encoded protein: CASSRELAGGNEQFF.

This clonotype was counted between two and nine times. The chain combines TRBV25-1 with TRBJ1-4, with 8 bases that match TRBD1. This CDR3 spans 15 amino acids. V was pared by 6 bases and J by 7 bases, with 10 bases of the junction left unmatched. CDR1 MGHDK and CDR2 SYGVNS come from the germline V gene. This chain's CDR3 is CASSTPGGWGEKLFF. CDR3 coding DNA: TGTGCCAGCAGCACGCCAGGGGGCTGGGGTGAAAAACTGTTTTTT.

To note about this clonotype: A much larger clone differs by one base, so this may be a read error. The chain recombines TRBV20-1 with TRBJ2-7; 7 bases map to TRBD2. The V gene end was trimmed by 0 bases and the J gene end by 7 bases; junction bases not matched to a gene: 9. The CDR3 is made up of 14 amino acids. The germline V gene has CDR1 DFQATT and CDR2 SNEGSKA (reference sequence). CDR3 region: CSARDGLAAGEQYF. Here the CDR3 DNA reads TGCAGTGCTAGAGATGGTCTAGCGGCGGGGGAGCAGTACTTC.

This sequence joins TRBV5-1 and TRBJ2-5; the D is unclear. V lost 4 bases, J lost 2 bases, and 15 bases lay in between. The CDR3 extends over 15 amino acids. Germline assignment: CDR1 SGHRS and CDR2 YFSETQ. CDR3 DNA sequence: TGCGCCAGCAGCGCGGCCGCTCGACAACAAGAGACCCAGTACTTC. Amino acids: CASSAAARQQETQYF.

This clonotype has more than one count but fewer than ten. V usage is TRBV5-5 and J usage is TRBJ1-2; TRBD1 aligns across 7 bases. The V and J ends lost 3 bases and 6 bases, in that order; junction bases with no gene match: 8. The CDR3 sequence is 14 residues long. The V gene's germline CDR1 is SGHKS and CDR2 YYEKEE (reference sequence). The CDR3 is CASSYRGRTDGYTF. The CDR3 bases are TGTGCCAGCAGCTACAGGGGCCGCACAGATGGCTACACCTTC.

Comment on this clonotype: This sequence may be a read error, since a much larger clone differs from it by one base. The V and J genes are TRBV20-1 and TRBJ2-5, with D maybe TRBD2 (6 bases). The J call could be wrong; TRBJ2-7 is a better fit for the DNA end. The CDR3 runs 12 residues. Looked up from germline, CDR1 is DFQATT and CDR2 is SNEGSKA (reference sequence). The CDR3: CSARERGPEQYF. CDR3 DNA sequence: TGCAGTGCTAGAGAGCGGGGTCCCGAGCAGTACTTC.

There are a few counts of this clonotype. The chain has TRBV6-2 or TRBV6-3 and TRBJ2-4; D not resolved. Germline loops: CDR1 MNHEY, CDR2 SVGEGT. CDR3 length: 16 amino acids. V was pared by 2 bases and J by 0 bases, with 11 bases between. The CDR3 DNA is TGTGCCAGCAGTTACGGGGAAATCGAAGCCAAAAACATTCAGTACTTC. This translates into CASSYGEIEAKNIQYF.

This clonotype occurred many times. J is TRBJ1-2 and V is TRBV29-1; D might be TRBD1 (5 bases). This CDR3 region has 14 residues. V lost 1 base to trimming and J lost 1 base, with 10 bases between them. CDR1 and CDR2 from the germline V gene are SQVTM and ANQGSEA. The CDR3 loop is CSVEGTPLNYGYTF. CDR3 in DNA: TGCAGCGTTGAAGGGACACCTCTTAACTATGGCTACACCTTC.

This clonotype was counted a few times. The chain uses TRBV28 and TRBJ2-5; maybe TRBD2 (7 bases). The V gene's germline CDR1 is MDHEN and CDR2 SYDVKM. This CDR3 is 14 amino acids long. The V and J ends lost 3 bases and 9 bases respectively, with 17 bases between them. Here the CDR3 DNA reads TGTGCCAGCAGTTTGGCGGGGGCAACGGGGGCCCAGTACTTC. Amino acids: CASSLAGATGAQYF.

Of note for this clonotype: Given a much more abundant clone one base away, this may be a read error. The chain carries TRBV6-2 or TRBV6-3 and TRBJ2-5; D possibly matches TRBD1 or TRBD2 (5 bases each). The CDR3 length is 15 residues. The V gene's germline CDR1 is MNHEY and CDR2 SVGEGT. Trimming shortened V by 7 bases and J by 12 bases, and 27 bases separated the two germline ends. CDR3 residues: CASTTGVTGYDEKYF. The CDR3 nucleotides read TGTGCCAGCACCACCGGGGTCACAGGTTATGACGAGAAGTACTTC.

The chain uses TRBV7-2 and TRBJ2-3; D remains ambiguous. CDR1 is SGHTA, CDR2 FQGNSA, per germline. Trimming left V 5 bases short and J 0 bases short, with 15 bases between. The CDR3 is 16 residues long. The CDR3 DNA reads as TGTGCCAGCAGCCCCTTAGGGCCCTCTAGCACAGATACGCAGTATTTT. The encoded protein is CASSPLGPSSTDTQYF.

Note on this clonotype: This is likely a read error, given that the CDR3 carries no conserved phenylalanine or tryptophan at its end. The chain carries TRBV6-1 and TRBJ2-1; perhaps D is TRBD1 or TRBD2 (6 bases each). Trimming took 4 bases from V and 6 from J, leaving 22 bases between them. The length of the CDR3 is 17 residues. The germline V gene has CDR1 MNHNS and CDR2 SASEGT. The CDR3 loop reads CASSGAGLVGGLNEQFC. The CDR3, as DNA: TGTGCCAGCAGTGGGGCGGGACTCGTAGGGGGGCTCAATGAGCAGTTCTGC.

The table lists this clonotype with many counts. The rearrangement uses TRBV29-1 and TRBJ2-1; 8 bases are a match to TRBD1. Trimming took 6 bases from V and 4 from J; bases not matched to a gene: 5. The germline gives CDR1 SQVTM, CDR2 ANQGSEA. This CDR3 region has 13 residues. In DNA, the CDR3 is TGCAGCGTGACGGACAGGGTTTACAATGAGCAGTTCTTC. Its protein is CSVTDRVYNEQFF.